Listed below are T cell receptor beta chains from one sample, sequenced in a study of control samples from healthy donors and cancer patients. The data were produced by immunoSEQ multiplex PCR, yet TCRdb's version contains in-frame clones alone and is incomplete. The table has 250,000 to 300,000 clones, roughly 80% seen once. The material sequenced was PBMCs. All receptors come from an older woman with lung cancer. CDR3s include the opening cysteine and the closing phenylalanine or tryptophan. D genes are given only for firm matches. Clone size is not always given. Where it is, it says once, few, many or a class for expanded clones.

D,J,size,V,DNA,CDR3
NA,TRBJ1-4,NA,TRBV5-5,TGTGCCAGCAGCCTGGACACCTCTAATGAAAAACTGTTTTTT,CASSLDTSNEKLFF
TRBD2,TRBJ2-3,NA,TRBV7-9,TGTGCCAGCAGCACGTTAGCGGGACACACAGATACGCAGTATTTT,CASSTLAGHTDTQYF
NA,TRBJ2-2,NA,TRBV15,TGTGCCACCAGCAGAGATCAGGTGGCGGGCACCGGGGAGCTGTTTTTT,CATSRDQVAGTGELFF
NA,TRBJ2-5,NA,TRBV4-2,TGTGCCAGCAGCCAAGGGTCGGGTCAATTGGAGACCCAGTACTTC,CASSQGSGQLETQYF
NA,TRBJ2-3,NA,TRBV9,TGTGCCAGCAGCGTAGTCCATAGCACAGATACGCAGTATTTT,CASSVVHSTDTQYF
NA,TRBJ1-5,NA,TRBV19,TGTGCCAGTAGTGTACAGGGCCTGGGTCAGCCCCAGCATTTT,CASSVQGLGQPQHF
NA,TRBJ1-1,NA,TRBV29-1,TGCAGCGTTGAAGGGAACGCAAACACTGAAGCTTTCTTT,CSVEGNANTEAFF
NA,TRBJ2-1,NA,TRBV30,TGTGCCTGGAGTAGGGAGGCTACGTACAATGAGCAGTTCTTC,CAWSREATYNEQFF
NA,TRBJ2-7,NA,TRBV2,TGTGCCAGCAGTCTCGTTTCCTCGTTACCCTACGAGCAGTACTTC,CASSLVSSLPYEQYF
NA,TRBJ2-4,NA,TRBV28,TGTGCCAGCTGGGACGGGGGTCTAGCCAAAAACATTCAGTACTTC,CASWDGGLAKNIQYF
NA,TRBJ1-6,NA,TRBV12-3/TRBV12-4,TGTGCCAGCAGTCGGGACGTTAATTCACCCCTCCACTTT,CASSRDVNSPLHF
NA,TRBJ2-1,NA,TRBV7-3,TGTGCCAGCAGCCCCCGTGGGGGGAGCTCCTACAATGAGCAGTTCTTC,CASSPRGGSSYNEQFF
NA,TRBJ1-1,NA,TRBV5-1,TGCGCCAGCAGCTTGGGACTGGGTGTGAACACTGAAGCTTTCTTT,CASSLGLGVNTEAFF
NA,TRBJ2-7,NA,TRBV7-3,TGTGCCAGCAGCCAAGACCCAGGGACTGCATACGAGCAGTACTTC,CASSQDPGTAYEQYF
NA,TRBJ2-2,NA,TRBV3-1/TRBV3-2,TGTGCCAGCAGCCCCCCCGGCGGCTACACCGGGGAGCTGTTTTTT,CASSPPGGYTGELFF
NA,TRBJ2-7,NA,TRBV5-8,TGTGCCAGCAGCCGGAACGGAGGCTCCTACGAGCAGTACTTC,CASSRNGGSYEQYF
NA,TRBJ2-7,NA,TRBV3-1/TRBV3-2,TGTGCCAGCAGCCAAGGAGCGGGTGGGTCCTACGAGCAGTACTTC,CASSQGAGGSYEQYF
TRBD1,TRBJ1-1,NA,TRBV7-9,TGTGCCAGCAGCTCACAGGGGGGAACTGAAGCTTTCTTT,CASSSQGGTEAFF
TRBD1,TRBJ1-4,NA,TRBV9,TGTGCCAGCAGTCCGAGACAGGGGACGAATGAAAAACTGTTTTTT,CASSPRQGTNEKLFF
TRBD1,TRBJ2-1,NA,TRBV19,TGTGCCAGTACACCGAAGGGGGCAATGTACAATGAGCAGTTCTTC,CASTPKGAMYNEQFF
NA,TRBJ1-3,NA,TRBV19,TGTGCCAGTAGTACTGACTTCTCTGGAAACACCATATATTTT,CASSTDFSGNTIYF
NA,TRBJ1-2,NA,TRBV7-8,TGTGCCAGCAGCTTTAAGTGGGAATCTCCTTATGGCTACACCTTC,CASSFKWESPYGYTF
NA,TRBJ1-5,NA,TRBV28,TGTGCCAGCAGAAGGGGCAATCAGCCCCAGCATTTT,CASRRGNQPQHF
TRBD1,TRBJ2-7,NA,TRBV3-1/TRBV3-2,TGTGCCAGCAGCCAGGTCGGGACAGGGGGCAACGAGCAGTACTTC,CASSQVGTGGNEQYF
NA,TRBJ2-2,NA,TRBV5-1,TGCGCCAGCAGCTTAGGCGGGGGCGATACCGGGGAGCTGTTTTTT,CASSLGGGDTGELFF
NA,TRBJ1-5,few,TRBV5-1,TGCGCCAGCAGCTTGTCCCCAGGGTTAAAGGATCAGCCCCAGCATTTT,CASSLSPGLKDQPQHF
NA,TRBJ2-1,NA,TRBV6-5,TGTGCCAGCAGTTACTCGGGCGGGGCTAGGATCTTC,CASSYSGGARIF
TRBD1,TRBJ2-3,once,TRBV3-1/TRBV3-2,TGTGCCAGCAGCCAAGATCCTCCGGCAGGGGGCAGAGATACGCAGTATTTT,CASSQDPPAGGRDTQYF
NA,TRBJ2-2,NA,TRBV19,TGTGCCAGTAGCGTTGTGGGCTATGGCGGGGAGCTGTTTTTT,CASSVVGYGGELFF
TRBD1,TRBJ2-3,NA,TRBV11-3,TGTGCCAGCAGCTTAGGCACAGGGGTTGCGACAGATACGCAGTATTTT,CASSLGTGVATDTQYF
NA,TRBJ1-2,NA,TRBV7-8,TGTGCCAGCAGCCCAGACCGACTCCAGGGGAGCTATGGCTACACCTTC,CASSPDRLQGSYGYTF
NA,TRBJ2-1,NA,TRBV5-4,TGTGCCAGCAGCTCCTGGGTAGCGGCGTACAATGAGCAGTTCTTC,CASSSWVAAYNEQFF
NA,TRBJ2-5,NA,TRBV12-3/TRBV12-4,TGTGCCAGCAGTCCCTGGACTCGCACAGCGTACTTC,CASSPWTRTAYF
TRBD2,TRBJ2-5,NA,TRBV5-1,TGCGCCAGCAGCTTGGCCGGAGTAGCGGGGGGGCAAGAGACCCAGTACTTC,CASSLAGVAGGQETQYF
NA,TRBJ2-5,NA,TRBV5-1,TGCGCCAGCAGCCCTGGACCCGACCAAGAGACCCAGTACTTC,CASSPGPDQETQYF
NA,TRBJ1-2,NA,TRBV5-1,TGCGCCAGCAGCTCCTCCAGGAACTATGGCTACACCTTC,CASSSSRNYGYTF
NA,TRBJ1-1,NA,TRBV4-1,TGCGCCAGCAGCCAAGTCGGGGTCATGAACACTGAAGCTTTCTTT,CASSQVGVMNTEAFF
NA,TRBJ1-2,NA,TRBV6-1,TGTGCCAGCAGTGAAGCCCGCTATGGCTACACCTTC,CASSEARYGYTF
NA,TRBJ2-1,NA,TRBV3-1/TRBV3-2,TGTGCCAGCAGCCCCGATCTAGCCCCCTACAATGAGCAGTTCTTC,CASSPDLAPYNEQFF
TRBD2,TRBJ2-2,NA,TRBV18,TGTGCCAGCTCACCACCCCTCCGGGGACTAACTAACACCGGGGAGCTGTTTTTT,CASSPPLRGLTNTGELFF
NA,TRBJ2-3,NA,TRBV4-1,TGCGCCAGCAGCCAAGGAGAGGTCCCGAGCACAGATACGCAGTATTTT,CASSQGEVPSTDTQYF
NA,TRBJ1-6,NA,TRBV4-2,TGTGCCAGCAGCCAAGTTACGACAGGAATAGGCTCACCCCTCCACTTT,CASSQVTTGIGSPLHF
NA,TRBJ2-2,NA,TRBV7-7,TGTGCTAGCAGCACCAGGCTTGCCAGCGGGGAGCTGTTTTTT,CASSTRLASGELFF
TRBD1,TRBJ1-1,once,TRBV18,TGTGCCAGCTCGTCCTCAGGGGGCTTTGATAATGAAGCTTTCTTT,CASSSSGGFDNEAFF
NA,TRBJ1-1,NA,TRBV2,TGTGCCAGCAGACTGAACACTGAAGCTTTCTTT,CASRLNTEAFF
NA,TRBJ1-1,NA,TRBV28,TGTGCCAGCAGTCTCAGGCGTGAAGCTTTCTTT,CASSLRREAFF
TRBD1,TRBJ1-2,NA,TRBV2,TGTGCCAGCAGTGAGACAGGGGCCCGAGGTGGCTACACCTTC,CASSETGARGGYTF